This T cell receptor beta chain is drawn from a study of shared clonotypes between healthy human individuals. General study findings and limits: Generally, naive subsets came out with larger estimated richness than memory subsets. Sorted-subset sequencing was shown by rarefaction to be incomplete despite large depth. The naive CD4 repertoires of a few donors were compared, and approximately 4.5% of clonotypes were shared.

Of note for this clone: Antigen: not known.

Data came from immunoSEQ multiplex PCR; TCRdb stores just in-frame clones and leaves some out. The sample lists a few million clones; 90% to 96% were seen once. The germline CDR1 and CDR2 sequences are SGHDN and FVKESK. Unmatched junction bases numbered 10, after V lost 0 bases and J lost 6 bases. This CDR3 comprises 16 residues. The source is a man between 18 and 29 years old in good health. Sample: naive CD4+ T cells sorted from blood. Subset denoted: CD45RA+ positively selected. This chain connects TRBV14 to TRBJ1-2; 7 bases line up with TRBD1. CDR3 in DNA: TGTGCCAGCAGCCAAGATCGCAAAGGGGGCAGGGATGGCTACACCTTC. The encoded protein is CASSQDRKGGRDGYTF. The variable domain in full, completed from reference TRBV14 and TRBJ1-2, reads EAGVTQFPSHSVIEKGQTVTLRCDPISGHDNLYWYRRVMGKEIKFLLHFVKESKQDESGMPNNRFLAERTGGTYSTLKVQPAELEDSGVYFCASSQDRKGGRDGYTFGSGTRLTVV.